These 10 T cell receptor beta chains came from one sample sequenced in a study of radiotherapy plus CTLA-4 blockade in lung cancer. Generated by immunoSEQ multiplex PCR, the TCRdb table keeps only in-frame clones and is missing some. The sample records 90,000 or so clones, 86% being singletons. The source material was peripheral blood, sampled from a patient treated with radiotherapy plus ipilimumab. The receptor set was obtained from a human donor with non-small cell lung cancer who had a partial response to radiotherapy plus ipilimumab.

The rearrangement links TRBV6-5 to TRBJ2-3; D may be TRBD2 (5 bases). V gave up 7 bases and J gave up 0 bases, with 11 bases separating them. Per the germline V gene, CDR1 is MNHEY and CDR2 is SVGAGI. The CDR3 runs 14 residues. The CDR3 here is CASTEGGSTDTQYF. The CDR3 coding sequence is TGTGCCAGCACCGAGGGCGGAAGCACAGATACGCAGTATTTT.

The V call is TRBV19, the J call TRBJ2-5, with D tentatively TRBD1 (5 bases). V lost 1 base, J lost 1 base, and 7 bases lay in between. From germline, CDR1 is LNHDA and CDR2 SQIVND (reference sequence). The CDR3 sequence is 14 residues long. The CDR3 coding sequence is TGTGCCAGTAGTATAGTTCAGGGCCAAGAGACCCAGTACTTC. It codes for CASSIVQGQETQYF.

The V gene is TRBV7-8, the J gene TRBJ1-2, with TRBD1 identical over 8 bases. The CDR3 length is 14 residues. J gave up 4 bases and V 5 bases, and 6 bases lay outside the gene matches. Germline values: CDR1 SGHVS, CDR2 FQNEAQ. CDR3 sequence: CASSADRAAYGYTF. Here the CDR3 DNA reads TGTGCCAGCAGCGCGGACAGGGCCGCCTATGGCTACACCTTC.

This chain connects TRBV7-6 to TRBJ2-3; D ambiguous. Germline CDR1 is SGHVS and CDR2 is FNYEAQ. CDR3 length: 15 residues. V was clipped by 5 bases and J by 5 bases, with 17 bases between them. The CDR3 spells CASSPSPSVRDTQYF. The CDR3 coding sequence is TGTGCCAGCAGCCCATCTCCCAGCGTAAGAGATACGCAGTATTTT.

The chain uses TRBV27 and TRBJ2-3; a weak D match, TRBD2 (6 bases). Trimming removed 2 bases from V and 0 bases from J, with 9 bases in between. The CDR3 runs 15 residues. Germline-derived CDR1 and CDR2 are MNHEY and SMNVEV (reference sequence). This chain's CDR3 is CASSLLASSTDTQYF. The CDR3 DNA follows: TGTGCCAGCAGTTTACTAGCGTCTAGCACAGATACGCAGTATTTT.

The chain joins TRBV5-1 to TRBJ2-2, with a tentative D call TRBD2 (5 bases). Germline CDR1 reads SGHRS; CDR2 reads YFSETQ. Trimming shortened V by 0 bases and J by 4 bases, and 13 bases separated the two germline ends. The CDR3 extends over 16 amino acids. The CDR3 loop is CASSLAQNRGTGELFF. The CDR3 DNA reads as TGCGCCAGCAGCTTGGCCCAAAATCGGGGCACCGGGGAGCTGTTTTTT.

About this clone: The germline gene is not matched at one end of the junction; a read error may be the cause. The CDR3 DNA follows: TGTGCCAGCAGCTTAGACGTAGGAGTAAACTTC. As protein: CASSLDVGVNF. The chain employs TRBV7-2 and TRBJ2-7; D not certain. The V gene's germline CDR1 is SGHTA and CDR2 FQGNSA. The CDR3 runs 11 residues.

The rearrangement uses TRBV9 and TRBJ2-7; 9 positions match TRBD1. The ends lost 7 bases at V and 2 bases at J; junction bases unmatched: 10. The CDR3 spans 15 residues. From germline, CDR1 is SGDLS and CDR2 YYNGEE. The CDR3 reads CASAPTGQGTYEQYF. The CDR3 DNA reads TGTGCCAGCGCACCGACGGGACAGGGCACCTACGAGCAGTACTTC.

This rearrangement joins TRBV7-3 to TRBJ2-3; D is unresolved. The germline CDR1 and CDR2 sequences are SGHTA and FQGTGA. CDR3 size: 16 residues. The V gene lost 3 bases and the J gene lost 0 bases, with 13 bases spanning the gap. CDR3 loop: CASSFPASASTDTQYF. Here the CDR3 DNA reads TGTGCCAGCAGCTTTCCAGCGAGCGCTAGCACAGATACGCAGTATTTT.

V usage is TRBV28 and J usage is TRBJ2-3; D may be TRBD1 (6 bases). The germline V and J ends were trimmed by 5 bases and 2 bases, with 23 bases remaining between them. The CDR3 runs to 18 residues. The germline CDR1 and CDR2 sequences are MDHEN and SYDVKM. CDR3 amino acids: CASSLIRADRFITDTQYF. For the CDR3, the DNA is TGTGCCAGCAGTCTCATCCGGGCGGACAGATTTATCACAGATACGCAGTATTTT.